This T cell receptor beta chain was obtained from a study of blood T cell repertoires in COVID-19. Study summary: Collection of acute and convalescent COVID-19 samples took place in the United States, Italy and Spain.

Deletions cut 6 bases from V and 0 bases from J, with 8 bases between. Germline V lookup: CDR1 KGHSH, CDR2 LQKENI. The CDR3 loop spans 14 amino acids. Under the authors' procedure: From reference gene primer amplification, estimates of nucleated cell counts were derived. Method: immunoSEQ multiplex PCR; TCRdb's copy keeps in-frame clones and lacks some. That table gives V, J and clone size, and the DNA gave D and trimming. In the table there are around 97,000 clones, around 88% of which are singletons. V and J are TRBV18 and TRBJ1-4; D remains ambiguous. Sequencing used peripheral blood. The receptor was isolated from a human donor in a cohort sampled during active COVID-19. The CDR3 spells CASSEFATNEKLFF. CDR3 DNA: TGTGCCAGCTCCGAGTTTGCAACTAATGAAAAACTGTTTTTT.